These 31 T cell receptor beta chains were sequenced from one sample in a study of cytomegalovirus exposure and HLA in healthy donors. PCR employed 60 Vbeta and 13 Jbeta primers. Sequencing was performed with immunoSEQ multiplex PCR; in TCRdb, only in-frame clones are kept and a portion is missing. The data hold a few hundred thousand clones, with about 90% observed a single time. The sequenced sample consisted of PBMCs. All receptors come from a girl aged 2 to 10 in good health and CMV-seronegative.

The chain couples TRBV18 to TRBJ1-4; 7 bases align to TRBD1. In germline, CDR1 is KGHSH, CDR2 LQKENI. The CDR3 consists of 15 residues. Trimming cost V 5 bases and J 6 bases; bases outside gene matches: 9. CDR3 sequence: CASSATGARDEKLFF. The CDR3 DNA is TGTGCCAGCTCAGCAACAGGGGCTAGAGATGAAAAACTGTTTTTT. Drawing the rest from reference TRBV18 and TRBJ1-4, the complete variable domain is NAGVMQNPRHLVRRRGQEARLRCSPMKGHSHVYWYRQLPEEGLKFMVYLQKENIIDESGMPKERFSAEFPKEGPSILRIQQVVRGDSAAYFCASSATGARDEKLFFGSGTQLSVL.

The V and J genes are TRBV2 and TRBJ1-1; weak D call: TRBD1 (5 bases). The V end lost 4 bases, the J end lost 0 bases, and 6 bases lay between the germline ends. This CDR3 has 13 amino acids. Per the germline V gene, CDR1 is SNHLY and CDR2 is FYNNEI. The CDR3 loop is CASSGQMNTEAFF. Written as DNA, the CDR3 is TGTGCCAGCAGTGGACAGATGAACACTGAAGCTTTCTTT.

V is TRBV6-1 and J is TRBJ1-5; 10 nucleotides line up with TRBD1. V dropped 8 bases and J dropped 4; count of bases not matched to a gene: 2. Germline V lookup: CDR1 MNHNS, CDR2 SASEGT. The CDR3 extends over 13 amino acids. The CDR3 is CASGTGVNQPQHF. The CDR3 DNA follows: TGTGCCAGCGGGACAGGGGTTAATCAGCCCCAGCATTTT.

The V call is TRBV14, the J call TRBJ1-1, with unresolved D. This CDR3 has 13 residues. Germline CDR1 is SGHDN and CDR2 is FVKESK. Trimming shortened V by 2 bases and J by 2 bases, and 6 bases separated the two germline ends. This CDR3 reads CASSQLPNTEAFF. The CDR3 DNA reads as TGTGCCAGCAGCCAACTCCCTAACACTGAAGCTTTCTTT.

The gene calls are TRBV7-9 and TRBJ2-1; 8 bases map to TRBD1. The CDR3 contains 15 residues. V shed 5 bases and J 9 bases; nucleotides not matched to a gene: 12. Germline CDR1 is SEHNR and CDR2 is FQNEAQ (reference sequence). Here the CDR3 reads CASSPPGQGAREQFF. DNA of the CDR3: TGTGCCAGCAGCCCCCCGGGTCAGGGGGCGCGTGAGCAGTTCTTC.

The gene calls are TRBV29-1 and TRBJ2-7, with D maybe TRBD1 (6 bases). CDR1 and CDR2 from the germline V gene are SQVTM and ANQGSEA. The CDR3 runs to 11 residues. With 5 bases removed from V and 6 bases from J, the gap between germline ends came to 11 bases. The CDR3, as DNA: TGCAGCGTTACAGGGCCGGGCGAGCAGTACTTC. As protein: CSVTGPGEQYF.

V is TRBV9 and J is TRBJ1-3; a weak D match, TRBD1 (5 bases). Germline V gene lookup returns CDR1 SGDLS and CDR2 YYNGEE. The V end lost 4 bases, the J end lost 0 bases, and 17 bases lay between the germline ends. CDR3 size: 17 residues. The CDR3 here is CASSPRLGPISGNTIYF. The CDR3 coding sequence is TGTGCCAGCAGCCCCCGGTTGGGGCCGATCTCTGGAAACACCATATATTTT.

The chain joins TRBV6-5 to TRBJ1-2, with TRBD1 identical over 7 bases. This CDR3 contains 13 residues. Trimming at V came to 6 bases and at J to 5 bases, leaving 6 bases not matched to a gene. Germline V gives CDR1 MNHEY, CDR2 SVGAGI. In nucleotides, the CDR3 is TGTGCCAGCAGAAAGACAGGGCTATATGGCTACACCTTC. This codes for CASRKTGLYGYTF.

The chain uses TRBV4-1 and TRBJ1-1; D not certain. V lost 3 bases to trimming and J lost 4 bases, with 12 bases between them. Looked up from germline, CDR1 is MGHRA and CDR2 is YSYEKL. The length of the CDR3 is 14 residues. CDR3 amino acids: CASSQRILSTEAFF. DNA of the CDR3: TGCGCCAGCAGCCAGAGAATTTTGAGCACTGAAGCTTTCTTT.

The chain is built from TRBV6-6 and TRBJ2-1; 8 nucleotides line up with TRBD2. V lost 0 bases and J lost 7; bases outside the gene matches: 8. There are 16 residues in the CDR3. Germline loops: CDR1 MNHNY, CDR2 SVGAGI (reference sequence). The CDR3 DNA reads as TGTGCCAGCAGTTACTCAGTCGGGGGGGGACGGAATGAGCAGTTCTTC. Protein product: CASSYSVGGGRNEQFF.

The CDR3: CASSLKRESYNEQFF. In DNA form, the CDR3 reads TGTGCCAGCAGCTTAAAGCGGGAGTCCTACAATGAGCAGTTCTTC. This chain joins TRBV5-6 and TRBJ2-1; TRBD2 matches 8 bases. J was trimmed by 1 base and V by 2 bases; bases with no gene match: 2. This CDR3 region has 15 residues. CDR1 SGHDT and CDR2 YYEEEE come from the germline V gene.

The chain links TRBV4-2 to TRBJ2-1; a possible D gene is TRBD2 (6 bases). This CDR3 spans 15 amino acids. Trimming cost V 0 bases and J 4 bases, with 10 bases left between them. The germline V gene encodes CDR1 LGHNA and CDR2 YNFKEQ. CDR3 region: CASSQEGGKYNEQFF. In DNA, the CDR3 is TGTGCCAGCAGCCAAGAGGGAGGCAAATACAATGAGCAGTTCTTC.

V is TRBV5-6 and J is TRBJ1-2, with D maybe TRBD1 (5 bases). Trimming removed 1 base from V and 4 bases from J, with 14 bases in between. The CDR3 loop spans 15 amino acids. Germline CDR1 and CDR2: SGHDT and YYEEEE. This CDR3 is CASSLYAGSFYGYTF. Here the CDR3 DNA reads TGTGCCAGCAGCTTGTATGCAGGGTCTTTCTATGGCTACACCTTC. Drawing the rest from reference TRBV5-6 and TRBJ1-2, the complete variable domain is DAGVTQSPTHLIKTRGQQVTLRCSPKSGHDTVSWYQQALGQGPQFIFQYYEEEERQRGNFPDRFSGHQFPNYSSELNVNALLLGDSALYLCASSLYAGSFYGYTFGSGTRLTVV.

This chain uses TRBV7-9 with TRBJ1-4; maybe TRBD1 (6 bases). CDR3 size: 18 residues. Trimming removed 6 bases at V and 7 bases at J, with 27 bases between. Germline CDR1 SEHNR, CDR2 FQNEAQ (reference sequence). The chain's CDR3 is CASSPRMTQGSGGEKLFF. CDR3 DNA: TGTGCCAGCAGTCCCCGGATGACACAGGGATCGGGGGGTGAAAAACTGTTTTTT.

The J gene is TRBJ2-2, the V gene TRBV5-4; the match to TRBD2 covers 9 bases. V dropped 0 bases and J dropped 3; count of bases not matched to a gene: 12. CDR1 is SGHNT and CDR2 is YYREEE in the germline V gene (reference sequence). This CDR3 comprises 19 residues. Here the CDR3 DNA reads TGTGCCAGCAGCTTGGCTGGGACTAGCCGGAGGGGCCACACCGGGGAGCTGTTTTTT. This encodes CASSLAGTSRRGHTGELFF.

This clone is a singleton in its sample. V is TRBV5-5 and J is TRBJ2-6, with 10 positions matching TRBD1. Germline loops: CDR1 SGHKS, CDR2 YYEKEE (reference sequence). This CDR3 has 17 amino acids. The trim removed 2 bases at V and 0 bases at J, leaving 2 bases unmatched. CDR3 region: CASSFGTGVSGANVLTF. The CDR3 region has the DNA TGTGCCAGCAGCTTCGGGACAGGGGTCTCTGGGGCCAACGTCCTGACTTTC.

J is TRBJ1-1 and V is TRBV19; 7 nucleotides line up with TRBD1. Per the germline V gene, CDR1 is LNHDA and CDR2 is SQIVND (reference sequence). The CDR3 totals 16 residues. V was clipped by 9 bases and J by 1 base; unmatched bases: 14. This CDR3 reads CASTDRIPPRNTEAFF. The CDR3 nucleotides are TGTGCCAGCACGGACAGGATTCCACCTAGGAACACTGAAGCTTTCTTT.

CDR3 nucleotide sequence: TGTGCCATAGGACAACCCTACGAGCAGTACTTC. Protein product: CAIGQPYEQYF. V and J are TRBV10-3 and TRBJ2-7, with a tentative D call TRBD1 (5 bases). The CDR3 runs to 11 residues. Germline V gives CDR1 ENHRY, CDR2 SYGVKD. Trimming pared 9 bases from V and 2 bases from J, leaving 8 bases between.

CDR3 region: CASSRGGKGAFF. CDR3 nucleotides: TGTGCCAGCAGCCGCGGGGGAAAGGGAGCTTTCTTT. The V and J genes are TRBV6-5 and TRBJ1-1, with D tentatively TRBD1 (5 bases). Germline CDR1 MNHEY, CDR2 SVGAGI. The V gene lost 6 bases and the J gene lost 10 bases, with 15 bases spanning the gap. The CDR3 loop spans 12 amino acids.

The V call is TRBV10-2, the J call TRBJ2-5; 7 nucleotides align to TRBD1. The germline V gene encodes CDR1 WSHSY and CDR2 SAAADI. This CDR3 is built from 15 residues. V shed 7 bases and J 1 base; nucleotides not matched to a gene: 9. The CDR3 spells CASKQGSLIQETQYF. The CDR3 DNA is TGCGCCAGCAAACAGGGGTCACTGATCCAAGAGACCCAGTACTTC.

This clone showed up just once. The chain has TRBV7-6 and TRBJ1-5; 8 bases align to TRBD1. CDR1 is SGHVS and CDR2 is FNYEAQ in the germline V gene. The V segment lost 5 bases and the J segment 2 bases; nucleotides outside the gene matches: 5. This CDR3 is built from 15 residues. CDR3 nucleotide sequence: TGTGCCAGCAGCCCGGGACAGGTTGGCAATCAGCCCCAGCATTTT. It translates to CASSPGQVGNQPQHF.

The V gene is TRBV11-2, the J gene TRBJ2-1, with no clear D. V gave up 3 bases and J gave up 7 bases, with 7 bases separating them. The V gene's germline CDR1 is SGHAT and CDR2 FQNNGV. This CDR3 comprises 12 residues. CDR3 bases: TGTGCCAGCAGCTTCACTCCTAATGAGCAGTTCTTC. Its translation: CASSFTPNEQFF.

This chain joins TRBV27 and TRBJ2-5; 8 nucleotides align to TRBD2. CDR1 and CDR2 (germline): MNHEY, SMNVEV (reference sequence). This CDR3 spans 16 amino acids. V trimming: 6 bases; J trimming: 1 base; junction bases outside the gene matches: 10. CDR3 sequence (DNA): TGTGCCAGCAGGAGCAAGGGACTAGAGGCCCAAGAGACCCAGTACTTC. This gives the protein CASRSKGLEAQETQYF.

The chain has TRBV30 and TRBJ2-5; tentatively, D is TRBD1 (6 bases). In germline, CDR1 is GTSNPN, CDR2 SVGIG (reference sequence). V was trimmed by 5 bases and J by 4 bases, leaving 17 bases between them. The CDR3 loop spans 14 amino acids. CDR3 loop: CAWDLQGGRETQYF. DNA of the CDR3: TGTGCCTGGGATCTACAGGGTGGGAGAGAGACCCAGTACTTC.

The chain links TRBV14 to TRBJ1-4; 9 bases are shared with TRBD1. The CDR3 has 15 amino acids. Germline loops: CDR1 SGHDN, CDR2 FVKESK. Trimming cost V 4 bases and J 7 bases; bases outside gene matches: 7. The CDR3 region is CASSPGTGLSEKLFF. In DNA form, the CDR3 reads TGTGCCAGCAGCCCCGGGACAGGGCTGTCTGAAAAACTGTTTTTT.

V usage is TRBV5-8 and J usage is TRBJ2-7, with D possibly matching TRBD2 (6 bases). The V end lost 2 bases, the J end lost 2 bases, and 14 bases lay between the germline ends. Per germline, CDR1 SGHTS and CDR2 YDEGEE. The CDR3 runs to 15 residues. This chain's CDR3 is CASSFDLAATYEQYF. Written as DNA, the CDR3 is TGTGCCAGCAGCTTTGATTTAGCGGCCACCTACGAGCAGTACTTC.

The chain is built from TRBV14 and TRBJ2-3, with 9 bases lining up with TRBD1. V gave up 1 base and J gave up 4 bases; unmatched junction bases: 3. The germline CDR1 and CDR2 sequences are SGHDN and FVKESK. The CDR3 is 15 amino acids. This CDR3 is CASSQAGQGADTQYF. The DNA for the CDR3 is TGTGCCAGCAGCCAAGCGGGACAGGGCGCAGATACGCAGTATTTT. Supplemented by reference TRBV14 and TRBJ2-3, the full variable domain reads EAGVTQFPSHSVIEKGQTVTLRCDPISGHDNLYWYRRVMGKEIKFLLHFVKESKQDESGMPNNRFLAERTGGTYSTLKVQPAELEDSGVYFCASSQAGQGADTQYFGPGTRLTVL.

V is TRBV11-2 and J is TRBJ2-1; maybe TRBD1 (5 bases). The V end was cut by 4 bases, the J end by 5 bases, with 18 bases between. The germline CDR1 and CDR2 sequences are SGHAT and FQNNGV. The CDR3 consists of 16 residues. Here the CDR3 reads CASSSGRNSYNNEQFF. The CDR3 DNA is TGTGCCAGCAGCTCAGGGCGAAATTCCTACAACAATGAGCAGTTCTTC.

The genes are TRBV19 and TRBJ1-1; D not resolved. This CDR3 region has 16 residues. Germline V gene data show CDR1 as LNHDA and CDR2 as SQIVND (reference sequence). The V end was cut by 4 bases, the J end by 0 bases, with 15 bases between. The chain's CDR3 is CASSTLRLTMNTEAFF. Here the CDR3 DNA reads TGTGCCAGTAGTACTCTCAGACTGACGATGAACACTGAAGCTTTCTTT.

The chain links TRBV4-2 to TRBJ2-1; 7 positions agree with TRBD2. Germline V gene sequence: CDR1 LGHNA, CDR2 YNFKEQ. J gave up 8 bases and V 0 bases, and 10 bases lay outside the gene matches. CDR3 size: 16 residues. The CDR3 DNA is TGTGCCAGCAGCCAAGATTCGGGTGGGGGAGGGGATGAGCAGTTCTTC. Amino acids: CASSQDSGGGGDEQFF.

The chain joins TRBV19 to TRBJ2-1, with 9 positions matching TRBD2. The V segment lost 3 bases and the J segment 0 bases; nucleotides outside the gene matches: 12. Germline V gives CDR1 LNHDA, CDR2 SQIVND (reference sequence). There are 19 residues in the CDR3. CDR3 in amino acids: CASSIRTSADTSSYNEQFF. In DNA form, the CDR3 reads TGTGCCAGTAGTATCCGGACTAGCGCGGATACTAGCTCCTACAATGAGCAGTTCTTC. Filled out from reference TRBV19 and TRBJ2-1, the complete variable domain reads DGGITQSPKYLFRKEGQNVTLSCEQNLNHDAMYWYRQDPGQGLRLIYYSQIVNDFQKGDIAEGYSVSREKKESFPLTVTSAQKNPTAFYLCASSIRTSADTSSYNEQFFGPGTRLTVL.